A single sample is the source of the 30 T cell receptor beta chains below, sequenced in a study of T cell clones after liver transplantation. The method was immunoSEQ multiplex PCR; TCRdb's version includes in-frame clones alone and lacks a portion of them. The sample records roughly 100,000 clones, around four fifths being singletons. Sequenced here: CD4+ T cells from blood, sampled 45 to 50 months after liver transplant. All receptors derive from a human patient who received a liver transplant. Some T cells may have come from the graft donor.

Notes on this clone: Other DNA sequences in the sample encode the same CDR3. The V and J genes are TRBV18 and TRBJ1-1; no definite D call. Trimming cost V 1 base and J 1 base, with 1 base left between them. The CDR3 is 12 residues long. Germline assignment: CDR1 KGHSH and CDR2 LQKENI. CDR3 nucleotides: TGTGCCAGCTCACCACAGAACACTGAAGCTTTCTTT. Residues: CASSPQNTEAFF.

The CDR3 is CASSASPPETQYF. The CDR3 DNA reads as TGTGCCAGCAGCGCGAGTCCTCCAGAGACCCAGTACTTC. This chain connects TRBV9 to TRBJ2-5; D uncertain. This CDR3 region has 13 residues. The V gene lost 3 bases and the J gene lost 4 bases, with 10 bases spanning the gap. CDR1 SGDLS and CDR2 YYNGEE come from the germline V gene.

CDR3 bases: TGTGCCAGCAGCTGGGACAGGGGCTCGTGGTTGGAACAGTACTTC. Protein sequence: CASSWDRGSWLEQYF. V gene TRBV7-2 combines with J gene TRBJ2-7; 10 bases align to TRBD1. CDR1 is SGHTA, CDR2 FQGNSA, per germline. CDR3 length equals 15 residues. The J segment lost 10 bases and the V segment lost 4 bases, leaving 13 bases of the junction unmatched.

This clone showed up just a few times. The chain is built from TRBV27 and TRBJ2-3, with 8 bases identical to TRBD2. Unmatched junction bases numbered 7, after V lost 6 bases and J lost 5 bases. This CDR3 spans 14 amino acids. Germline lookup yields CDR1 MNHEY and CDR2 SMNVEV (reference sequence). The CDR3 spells CASSTGTRGDTQYF. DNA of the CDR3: TGTGCCAGCAGCACAGGGACTAGAGGAGATACGCAGTATTTT.

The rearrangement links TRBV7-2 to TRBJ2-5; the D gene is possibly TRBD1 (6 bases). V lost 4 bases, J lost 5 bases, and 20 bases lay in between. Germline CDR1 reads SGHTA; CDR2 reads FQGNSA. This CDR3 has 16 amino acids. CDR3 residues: CASSSQDRPRGETQYF. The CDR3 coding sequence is TGTGCCAGCAGCTCCCAGGACAGACCCAGAGGGGAGACCCAGTACTTC. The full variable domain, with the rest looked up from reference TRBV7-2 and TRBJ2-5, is GAGVSQSPSNKVTEKGKDVELRCDPISGHTALYWYRQSLGQGLEFLIYFQGNSAPDKSGLPSDRFSAERTGGSVSTLTIQRTQQEDSAVYLCASSSQDRPRGETQYFGPGTRLLVL.

CDR3 nucleotides: TGTGCCTGGAGTGCGAATGGGCTAGCGGGAGCCGAGCAGTACTTC. It yields the protein CAWSANGLAGAEQYF. The chain joins TRBV30 to TRBJ2-7; 10 bases fit TRBD2. Germline values: CDR1 GTSNPN, CDR2 SVGIG (reference sequence). V lost 1 base and J lost 6; bases outside the gene matches: 9. The CDR3 sequence is 15 residues long.

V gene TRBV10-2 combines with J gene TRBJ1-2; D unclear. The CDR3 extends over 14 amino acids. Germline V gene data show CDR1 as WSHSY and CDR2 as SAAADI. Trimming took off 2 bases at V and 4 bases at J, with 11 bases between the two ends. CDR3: CASSEPFGFYGYTF. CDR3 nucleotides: TGCGCCAGCAGTGAGCCATTCGGTTTCTATGGCTACACCTTC.

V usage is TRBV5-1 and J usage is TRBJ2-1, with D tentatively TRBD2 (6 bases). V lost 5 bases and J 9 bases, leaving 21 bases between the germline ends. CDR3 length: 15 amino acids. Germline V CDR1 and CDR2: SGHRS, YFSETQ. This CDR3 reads CASRSTPGAQGEQFF. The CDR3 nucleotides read TGCGCCAGCAGGTCGACTCCGGGAGCCCAGGGTGAGCAGTTCTTC. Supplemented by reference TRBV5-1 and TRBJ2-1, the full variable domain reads KAGVTQTPRYLIKTRGQQVTLSCSPISGHRSVSWYQQTPGQGLQFLFEYFSETQRNKGNFPGRFSGRQFSNSRSEMNVSTLELGDSALYLCASRSTPGAQGEQFFGPGTRLTVL.

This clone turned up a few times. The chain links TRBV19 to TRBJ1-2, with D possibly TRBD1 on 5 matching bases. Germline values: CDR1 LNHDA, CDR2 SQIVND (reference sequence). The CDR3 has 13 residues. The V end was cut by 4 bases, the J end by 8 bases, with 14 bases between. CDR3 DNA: TGTGCCAGTAGTAACCGGGACGGCCGGGGCTACACCTTC. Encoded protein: CASSNRDGRGYTF.

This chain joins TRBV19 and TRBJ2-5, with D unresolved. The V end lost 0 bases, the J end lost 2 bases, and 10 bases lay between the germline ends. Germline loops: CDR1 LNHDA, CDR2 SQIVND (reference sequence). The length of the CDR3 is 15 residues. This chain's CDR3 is CASSIDLHLQETQYF. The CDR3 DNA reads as TGTGCCAGTAGTATAGATCTCCACCTACAAGAGACCCAGTACTTC.

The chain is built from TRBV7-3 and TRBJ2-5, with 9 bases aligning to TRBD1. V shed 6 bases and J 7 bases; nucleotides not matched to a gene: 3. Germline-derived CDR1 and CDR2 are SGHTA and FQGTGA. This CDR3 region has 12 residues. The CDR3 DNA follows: TGTGCCAGCAGGGGGACAGGGCCGACCCAGTACTTC. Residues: CASRGTGPTQYF.

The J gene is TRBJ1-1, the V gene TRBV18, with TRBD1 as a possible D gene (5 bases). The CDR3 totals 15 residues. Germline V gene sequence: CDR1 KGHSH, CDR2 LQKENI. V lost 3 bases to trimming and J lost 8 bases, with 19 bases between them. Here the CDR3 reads CASSPQTGTNLEAFF. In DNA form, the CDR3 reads TGTGCCAGCTCACCGCAGACCGGGACGAACCTAGAAGCTTTCTTT.

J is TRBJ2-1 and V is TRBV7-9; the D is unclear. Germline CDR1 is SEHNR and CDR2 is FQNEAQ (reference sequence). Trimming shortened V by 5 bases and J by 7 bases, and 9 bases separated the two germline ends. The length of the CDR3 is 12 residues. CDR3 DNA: TGTGCCAGCAGCCCAGACTCAAATGAGCAGTTCTTC. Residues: CASSPDSNEQFF.

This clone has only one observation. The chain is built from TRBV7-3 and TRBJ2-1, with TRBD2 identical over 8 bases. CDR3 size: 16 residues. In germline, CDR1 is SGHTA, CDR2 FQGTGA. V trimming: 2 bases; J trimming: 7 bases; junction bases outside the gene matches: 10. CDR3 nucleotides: TGTGCCAGCAGCTTAGGGGGCGGGAGGACATGGAATGAGCAGTTCTTC. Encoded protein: CASSLGGGRTWNEQFF.

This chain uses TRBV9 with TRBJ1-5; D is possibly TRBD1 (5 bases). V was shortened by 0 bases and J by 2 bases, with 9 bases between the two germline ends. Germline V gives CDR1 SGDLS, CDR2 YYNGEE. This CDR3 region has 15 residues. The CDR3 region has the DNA TGTGCCAGCAGCGTAGAGGGACGGGGCAATCAGCCCCAGCATTTT. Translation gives CASSVEGRGNQPQHF.

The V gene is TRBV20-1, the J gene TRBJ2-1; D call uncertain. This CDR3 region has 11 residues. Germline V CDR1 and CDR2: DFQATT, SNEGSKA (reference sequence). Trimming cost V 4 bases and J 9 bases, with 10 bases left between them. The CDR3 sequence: CSAMRTGEQFF. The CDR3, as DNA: TGCAGTGCTATGCGAACCGGTGAGCAGTTCTTC.

The CDR3 DNA follows: TGTGCTAGTGGTGCCTCACAAGAGACCCAGTACTTC. This sequence encodes CASGASQETQYF. The chain joins TRBV12-5 to TRBJ2-5; D is ambiguous. The V gene lost 5 bases and the J gene lost 2 bases, with 6 bases spanning the gap. Per the germline V gene, CDR1 is LGHNT and CDR2 is FRNRAP. The CDR3 is made up of 12 amino acids. Supplemented by reference TRBV12-5 and TRBJ2-5, the full variable domain reads DARVTQTPRHKVTEMGQEVTMRCQPILGHNTVFWYRQTMMQGLELLAYFRNRAPLDDSGMPKDRFSAEMPDATLATLKIQPSEPRDSAVYFCASGASQETQYFGPGTRLLVL.

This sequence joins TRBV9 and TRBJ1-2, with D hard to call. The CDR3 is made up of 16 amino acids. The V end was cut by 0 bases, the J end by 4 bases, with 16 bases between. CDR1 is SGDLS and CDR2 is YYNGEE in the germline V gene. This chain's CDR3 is CASSVGMNPGFYGYTF. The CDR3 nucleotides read TGTGCCAGCAGCGTAGGAATGAATCCTGGATTCTATGGCTACACCTTC.

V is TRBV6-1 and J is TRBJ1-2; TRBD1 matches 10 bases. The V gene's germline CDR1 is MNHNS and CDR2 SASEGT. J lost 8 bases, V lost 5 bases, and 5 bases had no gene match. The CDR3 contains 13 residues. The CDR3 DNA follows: TGTGCCAGCAGTTGGACAGGGGGGAGCGGCTACACCTTC. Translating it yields CASSWTGGSGYTF.

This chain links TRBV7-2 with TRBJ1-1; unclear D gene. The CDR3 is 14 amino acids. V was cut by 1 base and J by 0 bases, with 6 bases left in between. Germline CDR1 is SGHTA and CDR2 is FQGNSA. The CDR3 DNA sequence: TGTGCCAGCAGCTTAGGGTGGGTGAACACTGAAGCTTTCTTT. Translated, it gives CASSLGWVNTEAFF.

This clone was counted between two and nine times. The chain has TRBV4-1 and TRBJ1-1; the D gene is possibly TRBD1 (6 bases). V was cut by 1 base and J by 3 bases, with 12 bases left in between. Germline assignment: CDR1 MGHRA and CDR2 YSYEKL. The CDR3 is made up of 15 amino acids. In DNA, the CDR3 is TGCGCCAGCAGCCAAGGCCGGTCAGGGGACACTGAAGCTTTCTTT. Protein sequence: CASSQGRSGDTEAFF.

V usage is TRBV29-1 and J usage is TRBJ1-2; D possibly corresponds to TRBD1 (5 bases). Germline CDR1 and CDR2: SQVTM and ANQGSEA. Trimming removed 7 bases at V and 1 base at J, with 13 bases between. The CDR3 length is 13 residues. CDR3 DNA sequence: TGCAGCGCCTCCGACAGTTTTAACTATGGCTACACCTTC. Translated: CSASDSFNYGYTF.

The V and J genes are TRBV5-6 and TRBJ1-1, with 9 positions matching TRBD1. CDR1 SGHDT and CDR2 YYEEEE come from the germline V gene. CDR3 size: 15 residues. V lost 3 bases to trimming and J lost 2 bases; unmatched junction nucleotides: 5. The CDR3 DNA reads TGTGCCAGCAGCTCCCGGGACAGGGCAAACACTGAAGCTTTCTTT. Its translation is CASSSRDRANTEAFF.

CDR3 DNA sequence: TGTGCCAGCAGCTTAGGCGGGGGGCGAAATGAGCAGTTCTTC. Amino acid sequence: CASSLGGGRNEQFF. V is TRBV11-3 and J is TRBJ2-1; 8 nucleotides line up with TRBD2. The CDR3 sequence is 14 residues long. Germline CDR1 reads SGHNT; CDR2 reads YENEEA. The V and J ends lost 1 base and 7 bases, in that order; junction bases with no gene match: 3.

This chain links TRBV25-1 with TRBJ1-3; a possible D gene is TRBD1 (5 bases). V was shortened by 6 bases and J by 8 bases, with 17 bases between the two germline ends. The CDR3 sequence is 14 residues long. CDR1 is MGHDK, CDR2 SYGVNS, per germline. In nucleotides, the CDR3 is TGTGCCAGCAGATCCGGGACGTATTTTGACACCATATATTTT. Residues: CASRSGTYFDTIYF.

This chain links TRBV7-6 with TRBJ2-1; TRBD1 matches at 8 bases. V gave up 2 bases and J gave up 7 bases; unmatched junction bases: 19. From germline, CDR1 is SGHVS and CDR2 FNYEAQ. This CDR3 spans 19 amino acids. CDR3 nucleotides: TGTGCCAGCAGCTTATGGGGACAGGCGGGCAGAAACAATAGAAATGAGCAGTTCTTC. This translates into CASSLWGQAGRNNRNEQFF. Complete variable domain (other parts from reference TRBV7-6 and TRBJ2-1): GAGVSQSPRYKVTKRGQDVALRCDPISGHVSLYWYRQALGQGPEFLTYFNYEAQQDKSGLPNDRFSAERPEGSISTLTIQRTEQRDSAMYRCASSLWGQAGRNNRNEQFFGPGTRLTVL.

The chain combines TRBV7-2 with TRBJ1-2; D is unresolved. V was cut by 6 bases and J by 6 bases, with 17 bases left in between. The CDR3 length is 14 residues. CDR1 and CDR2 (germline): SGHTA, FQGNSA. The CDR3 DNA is TGTGCCAGCAGTTTAACCAGAGGGCAAGATGGCTACACCTTC. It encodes CASSLTRGQDGYTF. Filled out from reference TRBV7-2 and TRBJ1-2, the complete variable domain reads GAGVSQSPSNKVTEKGKDVELRCDPISGHTALYWYRQSLGQGLEFLIYFQGNSAPDKSGLPSDRFSAERTGGSVSTLTIQRTQQEDSAVYLCASSLTRGQDGYTFGSGTRLTVV.

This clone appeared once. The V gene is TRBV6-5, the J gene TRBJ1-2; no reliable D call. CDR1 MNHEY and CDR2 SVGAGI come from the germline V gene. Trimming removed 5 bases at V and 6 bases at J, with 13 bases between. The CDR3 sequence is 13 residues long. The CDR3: CASSEASTDGYTF. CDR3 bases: TGTGCCAGCAGTGAAGCCTCGACGGATGGCTACACCTTC.

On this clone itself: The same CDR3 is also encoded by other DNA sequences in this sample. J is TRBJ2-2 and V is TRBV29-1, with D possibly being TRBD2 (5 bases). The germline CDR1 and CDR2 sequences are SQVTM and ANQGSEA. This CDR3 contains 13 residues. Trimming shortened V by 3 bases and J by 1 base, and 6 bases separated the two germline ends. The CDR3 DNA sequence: TGCAGCGTTGATGGAGGGAACACCGGGGAGCTGTTTTTT. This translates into CSVDGGNTGELFF.

The CDR3 DNA reads TGTGCCAGCAGCCTCGGGACAGGGGGTAAGGATGAGCAGTTCTTC. It yields the protein CASSLGTGGKDEQFF. V is TRBV28 and J is TRBJ2-1; TRBD1 agrees at 11 bases. Trimming removed 6 bases from V and 8 bases from J; junction bases left unmatched: 9. Germline lookup yields CDR1 MDHEN and CDR2 SYDVKM. The CDR3 runs to 15 residues.